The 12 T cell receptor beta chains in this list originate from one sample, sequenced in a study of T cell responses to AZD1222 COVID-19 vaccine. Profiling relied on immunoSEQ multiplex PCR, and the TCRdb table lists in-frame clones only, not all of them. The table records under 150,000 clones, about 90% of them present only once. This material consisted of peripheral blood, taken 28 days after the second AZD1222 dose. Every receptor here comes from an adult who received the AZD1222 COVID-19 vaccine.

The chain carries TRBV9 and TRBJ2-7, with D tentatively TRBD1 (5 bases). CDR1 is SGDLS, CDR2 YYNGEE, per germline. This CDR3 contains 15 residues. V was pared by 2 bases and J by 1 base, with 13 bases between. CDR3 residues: CASSVRRAESYEQYV. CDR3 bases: TGTGCCAGCAGCGTTCGCAGGGCTGAATCCTACGAGCAGTACGTC.

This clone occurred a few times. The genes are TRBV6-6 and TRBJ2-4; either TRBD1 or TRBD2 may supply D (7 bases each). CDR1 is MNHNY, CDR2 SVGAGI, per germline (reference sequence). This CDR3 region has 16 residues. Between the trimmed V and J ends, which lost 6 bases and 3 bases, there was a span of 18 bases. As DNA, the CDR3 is TGTGCCAGCAGCGTCACAGGGGAGGGAGTCAAAAACATTCAGTACTTC. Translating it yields CASSVTGEGVKNIQYF.

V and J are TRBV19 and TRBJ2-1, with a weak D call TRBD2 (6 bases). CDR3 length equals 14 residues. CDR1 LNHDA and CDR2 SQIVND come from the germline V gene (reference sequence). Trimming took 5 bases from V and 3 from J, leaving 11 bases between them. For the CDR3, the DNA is TGTGCCAGTAGTGGGTGGCGGGACTACAATGAGCAGTTCTTC. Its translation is CASSGWRDYNEQFF. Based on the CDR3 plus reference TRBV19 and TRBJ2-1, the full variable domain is DGGITQSPKYLFRKEGQNVTLSCEQNLNHDAMYWYRQDPGQGLRLIYYSQIVNDFQKGDIAEGYSVSREKKESFPLTVTSAQKNPTAFYLCASSGWRDYNEQFFGPGTRLTVL.

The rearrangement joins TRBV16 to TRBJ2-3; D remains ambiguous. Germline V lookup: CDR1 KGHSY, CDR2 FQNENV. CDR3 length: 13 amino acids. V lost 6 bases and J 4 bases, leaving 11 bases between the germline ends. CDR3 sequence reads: CASSKLLSDTQYF. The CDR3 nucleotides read TGTGCCAGCAGTAAACTTCTGTCAGATACGCAGTATTTT.

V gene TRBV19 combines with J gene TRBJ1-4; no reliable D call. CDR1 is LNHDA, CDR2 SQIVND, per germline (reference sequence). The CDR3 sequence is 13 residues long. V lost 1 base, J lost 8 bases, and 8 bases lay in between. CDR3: CASSIVGNEKLFF. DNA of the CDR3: TGTGCCAGTAGTATAGTGGGAAACGAAAAACTGTTTTTT.

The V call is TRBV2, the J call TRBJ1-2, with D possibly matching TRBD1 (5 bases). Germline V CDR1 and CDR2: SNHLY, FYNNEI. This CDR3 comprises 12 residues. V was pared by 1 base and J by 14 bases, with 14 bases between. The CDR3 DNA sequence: TGTGCCAGCAGTGAAGGGGGCCGAGACACAACCTTC. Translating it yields CASSEGGRDTTF.

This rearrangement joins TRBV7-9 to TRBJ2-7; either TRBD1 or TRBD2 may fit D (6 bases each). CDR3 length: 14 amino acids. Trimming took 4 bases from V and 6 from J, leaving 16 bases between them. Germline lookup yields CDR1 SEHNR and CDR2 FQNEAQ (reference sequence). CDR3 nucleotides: TGTGCCAGCAGCTCCCTCCGGGGGCCCGGCGAGCAGTACTTC. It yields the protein CASSSLRGPGEQYF.

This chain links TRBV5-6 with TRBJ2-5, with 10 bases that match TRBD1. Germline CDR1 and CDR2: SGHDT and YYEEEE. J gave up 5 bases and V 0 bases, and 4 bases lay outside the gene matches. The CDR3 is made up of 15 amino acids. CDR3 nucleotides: TGTGCCAGCAGCTTGGCCGGGACAGGGGTGGAGACCCAGTACTTC. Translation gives CASSLAGTGVETQYF.

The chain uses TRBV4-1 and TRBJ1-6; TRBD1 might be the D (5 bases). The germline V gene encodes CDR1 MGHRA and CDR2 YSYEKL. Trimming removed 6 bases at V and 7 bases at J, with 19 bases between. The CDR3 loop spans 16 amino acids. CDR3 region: CASSSFPRQRNSPLHF. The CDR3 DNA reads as TGCGCCAGCAGTTCATTCCCGAGACAGCGAAATTCACCCCTCCACTTT.

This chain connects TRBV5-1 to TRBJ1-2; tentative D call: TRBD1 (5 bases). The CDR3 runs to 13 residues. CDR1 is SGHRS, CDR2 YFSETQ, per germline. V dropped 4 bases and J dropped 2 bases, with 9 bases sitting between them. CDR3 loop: CASSTRVNYGYTF. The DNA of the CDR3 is TGCGCCAGCAGCACCAGGGTGAACTATGGCTACACCTTC.

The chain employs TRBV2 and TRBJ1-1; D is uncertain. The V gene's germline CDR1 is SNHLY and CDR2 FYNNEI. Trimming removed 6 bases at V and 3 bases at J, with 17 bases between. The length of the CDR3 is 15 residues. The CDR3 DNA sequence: TGTGCCAGCAGCCTAAGGGTGGCAGCGGACACTGAAGCTTTCTTT. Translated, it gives CASSLRVAADTEAFF.

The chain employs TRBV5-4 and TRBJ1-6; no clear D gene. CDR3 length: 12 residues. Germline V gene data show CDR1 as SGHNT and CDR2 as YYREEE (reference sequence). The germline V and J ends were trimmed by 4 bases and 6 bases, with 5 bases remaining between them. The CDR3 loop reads CASSGVNSPLHF. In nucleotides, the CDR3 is TGTGCCAGCAGCGGCGTTAATTCACCCCTCCACTTT. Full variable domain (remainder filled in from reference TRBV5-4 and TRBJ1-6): ETGVTQSPTHLIKTRGQQVTLRCSSQSGHNTVSWYQQALGQGPQFIFQYYREEENGRGNFPPRFSGLQFPNYSSELNVNALELDDSALYLCASSGVNSPLHFGNGTRLTVT.